A selection of T cell receptor beta chains follows, all from one sample in a study of cytomegalovirus exposure and HLA in healthy donors. Repertoires were generated with immunoSEQ multiplex PCR, while TCRdb's copy carries only in-frame clones and drops some. The data contain 140,000 or so clones, roughly 90% of them singletons. Specimen: PBMCs. All receptors derive from a man between 18 and 35 years old in good health and CMV-seronegative. The CDR3 runs from the conserved cysteine through the conserved F or W. For some rows the clone size is stated as once, few or many, or as a class when expanded; others skip it.

CDR3	V	size	J
CASSEGGVGRTEAFF	TRBV2	-	TRBJ1-1
CASSDRLAGYNEQFF	TRBV9	-	TRBJ2-1
CSVVGVYSTEAFF	TRBV29-1	-	TRBJ1-1
CASSKTRTRVVETQYF	TRBV7-2	-	TRBJ2-5
CASRPRPGSGANVLTF	TRBV2	once	TRBJ2-6
CASSFPAGELFF	TRBV9	-	TRBJ2-2
CASSLGTGDGYTF	TRBV11-2	-	TRBJ1-2
CASSSRGAMNTEAFF	TRBV27	-	TRBJ1-1
CASKQIGQNDYGYTF	TRBV27	-	TRBJ1-2
CASSVFPIGTSGFSTDTQYF	TRBV9	-	TRBJ2-3
CASSRDPGDTGELFF	TRBV5-4	-	TRBJ2-2
CASSGRVDNEQFF	TRBV7-9	-	TRBJ2-1
CASSETGDTIYF	TRBV5-6	-	TRBJ1-3
CASSMRGTEAFF	TRBV19	-	TRBJ1-1
CATSRDTRSQETQYF	TRBV15	-	TRBJ2-5
CAISESGTGSSYNSPLHF	TRBV10-3	-	TRBJ1-6
CASSKRQGSGNQPQHF	TRBV5-6	-	TRBJ1-5
CASSELDSGPAGSYEQYF	TRBV25-1	-	TRBJ2-7
CASSTRASNYGYTF	TRBV27	-	TRBJ1-2
CASSSLFTDTQYF	TRBV11-3	-	TRBJ2-3
CAISEGQGATGELFF	TRBV10-3	-	TRBJ2-2
CASSGRAWETQYF	TRBV27	-	TRBJ2-5